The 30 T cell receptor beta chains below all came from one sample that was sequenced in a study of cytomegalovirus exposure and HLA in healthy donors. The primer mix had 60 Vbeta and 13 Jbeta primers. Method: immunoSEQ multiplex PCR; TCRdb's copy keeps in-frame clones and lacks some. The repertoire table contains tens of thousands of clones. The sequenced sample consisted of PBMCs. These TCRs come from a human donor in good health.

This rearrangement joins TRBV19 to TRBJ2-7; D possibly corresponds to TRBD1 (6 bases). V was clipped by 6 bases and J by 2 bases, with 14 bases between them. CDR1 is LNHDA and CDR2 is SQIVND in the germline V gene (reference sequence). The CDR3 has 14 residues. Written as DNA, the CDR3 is TGTGCCAGTAGCCCATTCCGGGACACCTACGAGCAGTACTTC. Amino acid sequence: CASSPFRDTYEQYF.

CDR3 protein: CASSEGQFNTEAFF. The CDR3 nucleotides are TGTGCCAGCAGCGAGGGACAGTTTAACACTGAAGCTTTCTTT. This chain uses TRBV7-3 with TRBJ1-1, with 7 nucleotides matching TRBD1. V dropped 5 bases and J dropped 2; count of bases not matched to a gene: 5. The CDR3 totals 14 residues. Germline assignment: CDR1 SGHTA and CDR2 FQGTGA. Variable domain in full (rest from reference TRBV7-3 and TRBJ1-1): GAGVSQTPSNKVTEKGKYVELRCDPISGHTALYWYRQSLGQGPEFLIYFQGTGAADDSGLPNDRFFAVRPEGSVSTLKIQRTERGDSAVYLCASSEGQFNTEAFFGQGTRLTVV.

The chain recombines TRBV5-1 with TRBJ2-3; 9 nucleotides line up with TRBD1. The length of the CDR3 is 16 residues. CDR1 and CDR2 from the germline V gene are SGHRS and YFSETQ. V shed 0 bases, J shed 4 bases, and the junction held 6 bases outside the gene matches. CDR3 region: CASSLDPGQGADTQYF. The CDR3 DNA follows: TGCGCCAGCAGCTTGGATCCGGGACAGGGCGCAGATACGCAGTATTTT.

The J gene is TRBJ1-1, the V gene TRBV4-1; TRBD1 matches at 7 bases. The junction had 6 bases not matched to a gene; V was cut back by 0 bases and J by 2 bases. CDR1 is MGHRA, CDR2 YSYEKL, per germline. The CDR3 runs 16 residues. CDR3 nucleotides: TGCGCCAGCAGCCAAGAACAGGGGACCAGAAACACTGAAGCTTTCTTT. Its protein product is CASSQEQGTRNTEAFF.

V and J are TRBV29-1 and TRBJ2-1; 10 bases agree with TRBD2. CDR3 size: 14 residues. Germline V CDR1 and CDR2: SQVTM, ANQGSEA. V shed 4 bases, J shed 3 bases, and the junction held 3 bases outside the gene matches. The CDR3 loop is CSVGAGGVYNEQFF. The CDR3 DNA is TGCAGCGTTGGAGCGGGGGGGGTCTACAATGAGCAGTTCTTC.

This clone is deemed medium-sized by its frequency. The CDR3 protein is CASSLPSGGAYNEQFF. CDR3 nucleotides: TGTGCCAGCAGCTTGCCGAGCGGGGGGGCCTACAATGAGCAGTTCTTC. The J gene is TRBJ2-1, the V gene TRBV5-5, with 10 positions matching TRBD2. Losses at the gene ends were 1 base for V and 2 bases for J; bases not matched to a gene: 3. The CDR3 has 16 residues. Germline values: CDR1 SGHKS, CDR2 YYEKEE (reference sequence). The entire variable domain, with the rest obtained from reference TRBV5-5 and TRBJ2-1, is as follows: DAGVTQSPTHLIKTRGQQVTLRCSPISGHKSVSWYQQVLGQGPQFIFQYYEKEERGRGNFPDRFSARQFPNYSSELNVNALLLGDSALYLCASSLPSGGAYNEQFFGPGTRLTVL.

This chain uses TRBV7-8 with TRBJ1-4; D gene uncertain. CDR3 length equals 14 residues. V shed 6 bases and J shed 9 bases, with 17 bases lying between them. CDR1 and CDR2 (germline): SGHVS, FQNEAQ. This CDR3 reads CASSPLQSVQKLFF. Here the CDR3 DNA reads TGTGCCAGCAGTCCGCTCCAGTCCGTTCAAAAACTGTTTTTT.

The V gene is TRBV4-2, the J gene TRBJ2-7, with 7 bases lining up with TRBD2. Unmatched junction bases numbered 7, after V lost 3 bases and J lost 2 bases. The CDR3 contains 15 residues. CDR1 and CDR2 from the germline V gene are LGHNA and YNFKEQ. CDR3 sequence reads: CASSQYRDYAYEQYF. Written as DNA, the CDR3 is TGTGCCAGCAGCCAGTACCGGGACTACGCCTACGAGCAGTACTTC.

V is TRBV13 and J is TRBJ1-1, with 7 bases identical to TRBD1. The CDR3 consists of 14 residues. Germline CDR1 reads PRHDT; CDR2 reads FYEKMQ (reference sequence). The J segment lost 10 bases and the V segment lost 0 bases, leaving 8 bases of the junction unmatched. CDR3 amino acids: CASSLGGQGVRAFF. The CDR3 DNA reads TGTGCCAGCAGCTTAGGCGGTCAGGGGGTACGAGCTTTCTTT. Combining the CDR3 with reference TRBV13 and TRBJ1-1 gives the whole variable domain AAGVIQSPRHLIKEKRETATLKCYPIPRHDTVYWYQQGPGQDPQFLISFYEKMQSDKGSIPDRFSAQQFSDYHSELNMSSLELGDSALYFCASSLGGQGVRAFFGQGTRLTVV.

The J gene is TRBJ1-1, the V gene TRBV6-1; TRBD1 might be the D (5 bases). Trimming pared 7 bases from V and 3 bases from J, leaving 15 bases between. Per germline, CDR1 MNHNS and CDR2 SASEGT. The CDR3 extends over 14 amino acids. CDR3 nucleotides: TGTGCCAGCATTCGGTGGCAGGGTGACACTGAAGCTTTCTTT. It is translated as CASIRWQGDTEAFF.

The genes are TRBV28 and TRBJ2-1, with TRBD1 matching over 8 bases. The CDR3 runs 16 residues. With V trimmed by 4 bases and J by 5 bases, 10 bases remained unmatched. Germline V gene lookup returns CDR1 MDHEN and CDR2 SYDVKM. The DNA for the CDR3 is TGTGCCAGCAGTTCCGGACAGGGAGTAAGGGACAATGAGCAGTTCTTC. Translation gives CASSSGQGVRDNEQFF.

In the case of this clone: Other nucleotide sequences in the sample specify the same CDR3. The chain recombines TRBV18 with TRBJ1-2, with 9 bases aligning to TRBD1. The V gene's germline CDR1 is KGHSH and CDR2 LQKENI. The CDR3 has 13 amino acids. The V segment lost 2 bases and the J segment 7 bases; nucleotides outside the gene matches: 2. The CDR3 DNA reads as TGTGCCAGCTCACCAGACAGGGGGTCTGGCTACACCTTC. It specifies CASSPDRGSGYTF.

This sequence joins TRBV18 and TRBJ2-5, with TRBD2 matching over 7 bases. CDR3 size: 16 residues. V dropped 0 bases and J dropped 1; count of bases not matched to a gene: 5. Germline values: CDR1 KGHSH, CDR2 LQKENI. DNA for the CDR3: TGTGCCAGCTCACCACCCCAGGGAGGGTCCCAAGAGACCCAGTACTTC. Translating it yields CASSPPQGGSQETQYF. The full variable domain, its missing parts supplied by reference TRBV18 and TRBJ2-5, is NAGVMQNPRHLVRRRGQEARLRCSPMKGHSHVYWYRQLPEEGLKFMVYLQKENIIDESGMPKERFSAEFPKEGPSILRIQQVVRGDSAAYFCASSPPQGGSQETQYFGPGTRLLVL.

CDR3 in DNA: TGCGCCAGCAGTTCCAGCGGGGGACTCTCCTACGAGCAGTACTTC. As protein: CASSSSGGLSYEQYF. The rearrangement uses TRBV5-1 and TRBJ2-7; 8 bases line up with TRBD2. The trim removed 5 bases at V and 0 bases at J, leaving 7 bases unmatched. CDR3 length: 15 amino acids. CDR1 and CDR2 from the germline V gene are SGHRS and YFSETQ.

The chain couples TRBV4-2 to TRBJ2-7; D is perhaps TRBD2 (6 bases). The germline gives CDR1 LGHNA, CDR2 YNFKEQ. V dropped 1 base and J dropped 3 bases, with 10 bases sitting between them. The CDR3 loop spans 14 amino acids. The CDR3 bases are TGTGCCAGCAGCCAAGTGGTCGGGGGCTACGAGCAGTACTTC. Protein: CASSQVVGGYEQYF.

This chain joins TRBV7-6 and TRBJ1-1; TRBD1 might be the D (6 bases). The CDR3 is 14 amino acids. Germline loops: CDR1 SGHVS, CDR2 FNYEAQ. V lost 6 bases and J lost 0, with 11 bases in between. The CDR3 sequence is CASSRGQLNTEAFF. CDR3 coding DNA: TGTGCCAGCAGTCGAGGACAGTTGAACACTGAAGCTTTCTTT.

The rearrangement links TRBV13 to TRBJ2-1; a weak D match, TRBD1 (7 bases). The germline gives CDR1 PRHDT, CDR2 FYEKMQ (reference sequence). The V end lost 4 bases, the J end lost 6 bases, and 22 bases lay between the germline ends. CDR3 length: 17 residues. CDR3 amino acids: CASSSRAGGKRGNEQFF. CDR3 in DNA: TGTGCCAGCAGCTCTAGGGCAGGGGGGAAAAGGGGCAATGAGCAGTTCTTC.

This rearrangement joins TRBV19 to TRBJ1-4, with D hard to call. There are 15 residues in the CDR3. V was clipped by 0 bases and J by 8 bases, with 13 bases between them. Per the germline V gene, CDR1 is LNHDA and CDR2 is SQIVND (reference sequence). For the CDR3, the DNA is TGTGCCAGTAGTATAGATCTAGCCGTACAGGAAAAACTGTTTTTT. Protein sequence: CASSIDLAVQEKLFF.

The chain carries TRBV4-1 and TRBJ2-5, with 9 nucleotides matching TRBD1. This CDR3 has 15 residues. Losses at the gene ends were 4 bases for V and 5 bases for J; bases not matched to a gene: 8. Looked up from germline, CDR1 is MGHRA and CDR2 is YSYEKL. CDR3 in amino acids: CASSPGQGVGETQYF. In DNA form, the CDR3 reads TGCGCCAGCAGCCCGGGACAGGGTGTGGGGGAGACCCAGTACTTC.

The CDR3 DNA follows: TGCAGCCTAGCGTCGGGGCACGAGCAGTACTTC. It codes for CSLASGHEQYF. V usage is TRBV20-1 and J usage is TRBJ2-7; TRBD2 is a possible D gene (6 bases). Germline-derived CDR1 and CDR2 are DFQATT and SNEGSKA (reference sequence). The CDR3 runs to 11 residues.

This chain's CDR3 is CAWSRGAGLGSYEQYF. CDR3 sequence (DNA): TGTGCCTGGAGTCGGGGGGCGGGACTTGGCTCCTACGAGCAGTACTTC. The chain employs TRBV30 and TRBJ2-7, with a possible D match to TRBD2 (7 bases). Germline-derived CDR1 and CDR2 are GTSNPN and SVGIG (reference sequence). Trimming shortened V by 2 bases and J by 0 bases, and 17 bases separated the two germline ends. This CDR3 spans 16 amino acids. Using reference TRBV30 and TRBJ2-7 for the parts outside the CDR3, the full variable domain is SQTIHQWPATLVQPVGSPLSLECTVEGTSNPNLYWYRQAAGRGLQLLFYSVGIGQISSEVPQNLSASRPQDRQFILSSKKLLLSDSGFYLCAWSRGAGLGSYEQYFGPGTRLTVT.

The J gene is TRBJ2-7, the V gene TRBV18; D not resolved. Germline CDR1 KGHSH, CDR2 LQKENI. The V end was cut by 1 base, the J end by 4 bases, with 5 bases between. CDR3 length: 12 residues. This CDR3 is CASSPQTYEQYF. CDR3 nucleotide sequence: TGTGCCAGCTCACCACAGACTTACGAGCAGTACTTC. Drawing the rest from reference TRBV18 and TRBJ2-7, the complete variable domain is NAGVMQNPRHLVRRRGQEARLRCSPMKGHSHVYWYRQLPEEGLKFMVYLQKENIIDESGMPKERFSAEFPKEGPSILRIQQVVRGDSAAYFCASSPQTYEQYFGPGTRLTVT.

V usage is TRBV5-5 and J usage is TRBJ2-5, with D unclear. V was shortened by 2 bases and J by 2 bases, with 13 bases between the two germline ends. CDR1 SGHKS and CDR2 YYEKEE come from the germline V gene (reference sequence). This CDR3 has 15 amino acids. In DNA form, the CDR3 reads TGTGCCAGCAGCTTTGAACTTAAGTATCAAGAGACCCAGTACTTC. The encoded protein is CASSFELKYQETQYF. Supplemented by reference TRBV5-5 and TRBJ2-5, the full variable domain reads DAGVTQSPTHLIKTRGQQVTLRCSPISGHKSVSWYQQVLGQGPQFIFQYYEKEERGRGNFPDRFSARQFPNYSSELNVNALLLGDSALYLCASSFELKYQETQYFGPGTRLLVL.

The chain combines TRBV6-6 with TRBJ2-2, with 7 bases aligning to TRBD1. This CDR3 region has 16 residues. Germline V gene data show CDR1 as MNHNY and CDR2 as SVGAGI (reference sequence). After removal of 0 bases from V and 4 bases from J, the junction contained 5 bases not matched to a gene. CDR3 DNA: TGTGCCAGCAGTTACTCGATACAGGGGCTCACCGGGGAGCTGTTTTTT. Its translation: CASSYSIQGLTGELFF.

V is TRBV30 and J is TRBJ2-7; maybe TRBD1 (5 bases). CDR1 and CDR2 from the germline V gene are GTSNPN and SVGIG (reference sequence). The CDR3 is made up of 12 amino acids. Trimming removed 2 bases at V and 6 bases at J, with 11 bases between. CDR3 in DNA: TGTGCCTGGAGTACCCGAACAGGCGAGCAGTACTTC. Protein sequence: CAWSTRTGEQYF.

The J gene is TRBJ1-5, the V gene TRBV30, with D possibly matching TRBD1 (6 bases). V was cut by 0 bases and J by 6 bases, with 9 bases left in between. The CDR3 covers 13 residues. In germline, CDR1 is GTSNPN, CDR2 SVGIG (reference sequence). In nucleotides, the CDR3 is TGTGCCTGGAGTGTTAACAGGGCTCAGCCCCAGCATTTT. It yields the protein CAWSVNRAQPQHF. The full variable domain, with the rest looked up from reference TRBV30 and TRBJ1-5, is SQTIHQWPATLVQPVGSPLSLECTVEGTSNPNLYWYRQAAGRGLQLLFYSVGIGQISSEVPQNLSASRPQDRQFILSSKKLLLSDSGFYLCAWSVNRAQPQHFGDGTRLSIL.

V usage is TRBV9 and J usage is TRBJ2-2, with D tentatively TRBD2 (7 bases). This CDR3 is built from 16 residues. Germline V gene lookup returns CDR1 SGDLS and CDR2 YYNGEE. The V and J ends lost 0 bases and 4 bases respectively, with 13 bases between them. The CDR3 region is CASSVEWGGPTGELFF. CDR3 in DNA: TGTGCCAGCAGCGTAGAGTGGGGGGGCCCCACCGGGGAGCTGTTTTTT.

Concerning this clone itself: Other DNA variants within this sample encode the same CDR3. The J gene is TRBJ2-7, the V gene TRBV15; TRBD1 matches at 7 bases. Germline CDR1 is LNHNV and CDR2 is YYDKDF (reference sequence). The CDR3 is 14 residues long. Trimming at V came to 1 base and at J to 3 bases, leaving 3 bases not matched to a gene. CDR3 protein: CATSRGGQVYEQYF. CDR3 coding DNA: TGTGCCACCAGCAGAGGAGGACAGGTCTACGAGCAGTACTTC. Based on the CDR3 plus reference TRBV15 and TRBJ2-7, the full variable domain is DAMVIQNPRYQVTQFGKPVTLSCSQTLNHNVMYWYQQKSSQAPKLLFHYYDKDFNNEADTPDNFQSRRPNTSFCFLDIRSPGLGDTAMYLCATSRGGQVYEQYFGPGTRLTVT.

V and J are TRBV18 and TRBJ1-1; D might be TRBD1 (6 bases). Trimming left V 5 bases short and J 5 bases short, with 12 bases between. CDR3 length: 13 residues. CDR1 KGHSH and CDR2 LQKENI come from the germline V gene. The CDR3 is CASSASGDTEAFF. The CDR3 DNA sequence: TGTGCCAGCTCAGCCTCAGGGGATACTGAAGCTTTCTTT.

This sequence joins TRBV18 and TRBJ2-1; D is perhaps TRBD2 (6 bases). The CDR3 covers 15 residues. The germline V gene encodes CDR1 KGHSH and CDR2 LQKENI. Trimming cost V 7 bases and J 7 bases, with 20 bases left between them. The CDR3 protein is CASLRGTPDLNEQFF. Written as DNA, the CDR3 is TGTGCCAGCTTACGGGGGACTCCAGACCTAAATGAGCAGTTCTTC.